The clone carrying this T cell receptor (beta chain) was seen many times. J was trimmed by 7 bases and V by 7 bases; bases with no gene match: 7. CDR3 length: 14 residues. The source of the sample is a study of beta chain features in type 1 diabetes. Every isolated RNA sample was fully reverse transcribed, so sequencing captured expressed TCRB transcripts. The assay was immunoSEQ multiplex PCR, and TCRdb's table has in-frame clones only and misses some. The data hold under 800,000 clones, with around a sixth observed a single time. The V gene is TRBV23-1, the J gene TRBJ2-1, with 10 bases fitting TRBD2. TRBV23-1 is reported as an ORF; its role is uncertain. The clonotype comes from a man between 18 and 29 years old in good health. Sequencing was carried out using naive CD4+ T cells from blood. The CDR3: CASTTSGIGNEQFF. CDR3 sequence (DNA): TGCGCCAGCACTACTAGCGGGATAGGGAATGAGCAGTTCTTC.